One and the same sample provided the 28 T cell receptor beta chains below, sequenced in a study of blood T cell repertoires in COVID-19. Data came from immunoSEQ multiplex PCR; TCRdb stores just in-frame clones and leaves some out. The sample includes approximately 38,000 clones, 80% to 90% of them seen just once. The specimen sequenced was peripheral blood. These receptors came from a man under 40 with active or convalescent COVID-19.

The V call is TRBV19, the J call TRBJ1-5; 9 bases map to TRBD1. Trimming removed 5 bases from V and 6 bases from J; junction bases left unmatched: 11. Germline V gives CDR1 LNHDA, CDR2 SQIVND (reference sequence). This CDR3 is built from 16 residues. The DNA of the CDR3 is TGTGCCAGTAGTTTCCACAGGGGGCGCTTGGGTCAGCCCCAGCATTTT. It is translated as CASSFHRGRLGQPQHF.

This chain joins TRBV7-6 and TRBJ2-2, with 10 bases identical to TRBD2. Germline CDR1 SGHVS, CDR2 FNYEAQ. The length of the CDR3 is 19 residues. J gave up 0 bases and V 3 bases, and 10 bases lay outside the gene matches. Here the CDR3 DNA reads TGTGCCAGCAGCTTGTTCGCCCAGCGGGAGGGTACGAACACCGGGGAGCTGTTTTTT. Translated: CASSLFAQREGTNTGELFF.

The J gene is TRBJ2-2, the V gene TRBV7-3; D might be TRBD2 (5 bases). The CDR3 is 13 residues long. Per germline, CDR1 SGHTA and CDR2 FQGTGA. V was pared by 5 bases and J by 5 bases, with 9 bases between. As DNA, the CDR3 is TGTGCCAGCAGCAGCGGAAGTACCGGGGAGCTGTTTTTT. Its protein is CASSSGSTGELFF.

The J gene is TRBJ2-3, the V gene TRBV7-2, with 8 bases fitting TRBD2. V shed 1 base, J shed 4 bases, and the junction held 4 bases outside the gene matches. This CDR3 region has 15 residues. Germline V gene sequence: CDR1 SGHTA, CDR2 FQGNSA. CDR3 loop: CASSLGAGDPDTQYF. CDR3 nucleotides: TGTGCCAGCAGCTTAGGAGCGGGAGATCCAGATACGCAGTATTTT.

The chain uses TRBV7-9 and TRBJ1-1; D is undetermined. This CDR3 spans 13 amino acids. V was clipped by 1 base and J by 7 bases, with 10 bases between them. CDR1 is SEHNR, CDR2 FQNEAQ, per germline (reference sequence). The CDR3 loop reads CASSLGGLNEAFF. The CDR3 nucleotides are TGTGCCAGCAGCTTAGGAGGGTTGAATGAAGCTTTCTTT.

V and J are TRBV19 and TRBJ2-7, with 8 bases fitting TRBD1. The CDR3 has 13 amino acids. The ends lost 6 bases at V and 2 bases at J; junction bases unmatched: 3. Germline V CDR1 and CDR2: LNHDA, SQIVND (reference sequence). Here the CDR3 DNA reads TGTGCCAGTAGGGACAGGGTCACCTACGAGCAGTACTTC. It encodes CASRDRVTYEQYF.

The chain combines TRBV3-1 (or the pseudogene TRBV3-2) with TRBJ2-7, with 9 positions matching TRBD1. From germline, CDR1 is LGHDT and CDR2 YNNKEL (reference sequence). J gave up 2 bases and V 1 base, and 12 bases lay outside the gene matches. The CDR3 is made up of 18 amino acids. The CDR3 nucleotides read TGTGCCAGCAGCCAAGGTTTTGTGGGGGACAGGGCTCCCTACGAGCAGTACGTC. It specifies CASSQGFVGDRAPYEQYV.

The chain carries TRBV6-5 and TRBJ1-6; tentative D call: TRBD1 (6 bases). V lost 3 bases and J lost 9, with 15 bases in between. In germline, CDR1 is MNHEY, CDR2 SVGAGI. The CDR3 runs 15 residues. In nucleotides, the CDR3 is TGTGCCAGCAGTTATCAGGGGAGGGGTTCTTCACCCCTCCACTTT. Translation: CASSYQGRGSSPLHF.

The rearrangement links TRBV9 to TRBJ1-5; possibly TRBD1 for D (6 bases). The germline V gene encodes CDR1 SGDLS and CDR2 YYNGEE. V lost 4 bases and J lost 4, with 12 bases in between. The CDR3 has 14 amino acids. In DNA, the CDR3 is TGTGCCAGCAGCCAGGGGCAGACAAATCAGCCCCAGCATTTT. It encodes CASSQGQTNQPQHF.

This chain uses TRBV5-5 with TRBJ2-7; D uncertain. Trimming cost V 4 bases and J 1 base, with 3 bases left between them. Germline CDR1 is SGHKS and CDR2 is YYEKEE (reference sequence). This CDR3 has 11 amino acids. CDR3 sequence (DNA): TGTGCCAGCAGCCCGTCCTACGAGCAGTACTTC. This gives the protein CASSPSYEQYF.

The chain couples TRBV12-3 or TRBV12-4 to TRBJ1-2; perhaps TRBD1 as D (6 bases). V shed 5 bases and J shed 8 bases, with 15 bases lying between them. The CDR3 has 13 residues. The CDR3 DNA sequence: TGTGCCAGCAGTGACGGGGGGGCGAACGGCTACACCTTC. Translated, it gives CASSDGGANGYTF.

V usage is TRBV19 and J usage is TRBJ1-1; no definite D call. The CDR3 extends over 11 amino acids. The V end was cut by 2 bases, the J end by 11 bases, with 9 bases between. The germline gives CDR1 LNHDA, CDR2 SQIVND (reference sequence). The CDR3 DNA follows: TGTGCCAGTAGTATATCGGGGTGGGCTTTCTTT. It specifies CASSISGWAFF.

This clone was counted a few times. The rearrangement links TRBV7-2 to TRBJ2-7, with TRBD2 identical over 7 bases. This CDR3 comprises 15 residues. Germline CDR1 is SGHTA and CDR2 is FQGNSA. V shed 0 bases and J 6 bases; nucleotides not matched to a gene: 8. The CDR3, as DNA: TGTGCCAGCAGCTTAGCGGGGAGCGGGGCTTCCGAGCAGTACTTC. This translates into CASSLAGSGASEQYF. Variable domain in full (rest from reference TRBV7-2 and TRBJ2-7): GAGVSQSPSNKVTEKGKDVELRCDPISGHTALYWYRQSLGQGLEFLIYFQGNSAPDKSGLPSDRFSAERTGGSVSTLTIQRTQQEDSAVYLCASSLAGSGASEQYFGPGTRLTVT.

The chain joins TRBV27 to TRBJ2-1; maybe TRBD2 (5 bases). The CDR3 contains 16 residues. Germline V CDR1 and CDR2: MNHEY, SMNVEV (reference sequence). The V end lost 6 bases, the J end lost 0 bases, and 15 bases lay between the germline ends. The CDR3 DNA reads as TGTGCCAGCAGCACTAGGCGACAAAGCTCCTACAATGAGCAGTTCTTC. As protein: CASSTRRQSSYNEQFF.

The chain has TRBV5-1 and TRBJ2-7; D gene ambiguous. The germline gives CDR1 SGHRS, CDR2 YFSETQ. Deletions cut 0 bases from V and 0 bases from J, with 7 bases between. The CDR3 has 14 residues. CDR3 residues: CASSLAFVSYEQYF. The CDR3 DNA reads as TGCGCCAGCAGCTTGGCGTTCGTCTCCTACGAGCAGTACTTC.

Only one count was recorded for this clone. The J gene is TRBJ1-3, the V gene TRBV5-1; 8 bases are shared with TRBD1. This CDR3 comprises 17 residues. V shed 0 bases and J 2 bases; nucleotides not matched to a gene: 7. Germline V lookup: CDR1 SGHRS, CDR2 YFSETQ. Here the CDR3 reads CASSLDRGIGAGNTIYF. CDR3 in DNA: TGCGCCAGCAGCTTGGACAGGGGGATCGGTGCTGGAAACACCATATATTTT. The full variable domain, in which reference TRBV5-1 and TRBJ1-3 provide the parts outside the CDR3, is KAGVTQTPRYLIKTRGQQVTLSCSPISGHRSVSWYQQTPGQGLQFLFEYFSETQRNKGNFPGRFSGRQFSNSRSEMNVSTLELGDSALYLCASSLDRGIGAGNTIYFGEGSWLTVV.

The gene calls are TRBV11-2 and TRBJ2-1; D is possibly TRBD1 (5 bases). Trimming took off 4 bases at V and 9 bases at J, with 16 bases between the two ends. CDR3 length equals 14 residues. Germline V gene lookup returns CDR1 SGHAT and CDR2 FQNNGV. The CDR3 sequence: CASSSRQGAFEQFF. Written as DNA, the CDR3 is TGTGCCAGCAGCTCAAGGCAGGGCGCCTTTGAGCAGTTCTTC.

The V call is TRBV5-1, the J call TRBJ2-5, with D unclear. The ends were cut back, 3 bases at V and 5 bases at J, with 11 bases in the middle. The CDR3 is 13 amino acids. Per the germline V gene, CDR1 is SGHRS and CDR2 is YFSETQ. In nucleotides, the CDR3 is TGCGCCAGCAGCTCTCGGGTAGGCGAGACCCAGTACTTC. It encodes CASSSRVGETQYF.

The rearrangement links TRBV5-1 to TRBJ2-5; perhaps TRBD2 as D (6 bases). Per the germline V gene, CDR1 is SGHRS and CDR2 is YFSETQ. The ends were cut back, 2 bases at V and 2 bases at J, with 19 bases in the middle. The CDR3 has 17 amino acids. CDR3 sequence (DNA): TGCGCCAGCAGCTTTAAGTCTGGGATTGGGGGGCAAGAGACCCAGTACTTC. Amino acids: CASSFKSGIGGQETQYF.

The rearrangement links TRBV6-6 to TRBJ1-2; no clear D. CDR1 is MNHNY and CDR2 is SVGAGI in the germline V gene (reference sequence). The CDR3 runs to 13 residues. The ends were cut back, 6 bases at V and 1 base at J, with 9 bases in the middle. CDR3 loop: CASSPRGNYGYTF. CDR3 in DNA: TGTGCCAGCAGCCCCCGGGGTAACTATGGCTACACCTTC.

The chain employs TRBV19 and TRBJ2-1; a possible D gene is TRBD1 (6 bases). The CDR3 consists of 13 residues. Germline CDR1 LNHDA, CDR2 SQIVND (reference sequence). V lost 3 bases to trimming and J lost 5 bases, with 8 bases between them. CDR3 sequence (DNA): TGTGCCAGTAGTATTACAGGGAACAATGAGCAGTTCTTC. Its translation: CASSITGNNEQFF.

There are a few counts of this clone. This chain links TRBV12-5 with TRBJ2-7, with TRBD1 matching 7 bases. The CDR3 consists of 15 residues. Germline CDR1 LGHNT, CDR2 FRNRAP. V shed 4 bases, J shed 3 bases, and the junction held 9 bases outside the gene matches. Here the CDR3 reads CASGSPLTGYYEQYF. The CDR3 nucleotides are TGTGCTAGTGGTTCCCCTCTGACAGGGTACTACGAGCAGTACTTC.

The V call is TRBV5-1, the J call TRBJ1-6; a weak D match, TRBD1 (5 bases). The germline gives CDR1 SGHRS, CDR2 YFSETQ. The V and J ends lost 5 bases and 0 bases respectively, with 18 bases between them. CDR3 length: 18 residues. The CDR3 spells CASRHGARGSSYNSPLHF. Here the CDR3 DNA reads TGCGCCAGCAGACACGGGGCTCGGGGGAGCTCCTATAATTCACCCCTCCACTTT.

The chain is built from TRBV29-1 and TRBJ2-5; D gene ambiguous. This CDR3 spans 13 amino acids. Germline CDR1 and CDR2: SQVTM and ANQGSEA. Trimming cost V 4 bases and J 1 base, with 10 bases left between them. The CDR3 spells CSVGGTLQETQYF. The CDR3 DNA reads as TGCAGCGTTGGCGGAACACTCCAAGAGACCCAGTACTTC.

The chain recombines TRBV24-1 with TRBJ2-2; D gene uncertain. CDR1 and CDR2 from the germline V gene are KGHDR and SFDVKD. V lost 3 bases and J lost 6, with 13 bases in between. The CDR3 has 15 amino acids. The CDR3 bases are TGTGCCACCAGTGATCCCTCTGGCACCGCCGGGGAGCTGTTTTTT. This gives the protein CATSDPSGTAGELFF.

The chain couples TRBV11-2 to TRBJ2-3, with D possibly matching TRBD2 (6 bases). Germline V gene sequence: CDR1 SGHAT, CDR2 FQNNGV. Deletions cut 5 bases from V and 2 bases from J, with 20 bases between. The CDR3 loop spans 17 amino acids. CDR3 nucleotide sequence: TGTGCCAGCAGCCCGCCCCGAGCGGGTCCTGACACAGATACGCAGTATTTT. Amino acid sequence: CASSPPRAGPDTDTQYF.

The chain carries TRBV28 and TRBJ2-7; 9 nucleotides line up with TRBD1. J was trimmed by 7 bases and V by 4 bases; bases with no gene match: 11. The germline gives CDR1 MDHEN, CDR2 SYDVKM. The CDR3 is made up of 15 amino acids. CDR3 loop: CASSSSGTGLREQYV. The DNA for the CDR3 is TGTGCCAGCAGTTCCTCCGGGACAGGGTTAAGGGAGCAGTACGTC.

The chain couples TRBV20-1 to TRBJ1-3; maybe TRBD1 (5 bases). The germline gives CDR1 DFQATT, CDR2 SNEGSKA (reference sequence). Between the trimmed V and J ends, which lost 3 bases and 1 base, there was a span of 7 bases. The CDR3 spans 13 residues. CDR3: CSASQGSGNTIYF. CDR3 DNA: TGCAGTGCTAGTCAGGGTTCTGGAAACACCATATATTTT.